This TCR beta chain was identified during a study of response to subunit inactivated influenza vaccine. Study observations and caveats: Only a handful of new T cells, the authors suggested, are recruited with each seasonal influenza vaccination.

The germline V gene encodes CDR1 DFQATT and CDR2 SNEGSKA (reference sequence). The CDR3 contains 15 residues. The V segment lost 4 bases and the J segment 7 bases; nucleotides outside the gene matches: 12. From the RT-PCR reads, TCRdb called clonotypes with MiXCR, one entry per CDR3 protein. Among 630,000 or so distinct CDR3 sequences listed, roughly 14% were seen once. This clonotype has ten or more counts. No antigen is known for it. The source of this sequence is a man in his forties or fifties who received an inactivated influenza vaccine. Material: PBMCs from blood, obtained 11 to 12 days after vaccination. The rearrangement uses TRBV20-1 and TRBJ2-1; TRBD2 matches at 8 bases. CDR3 sequence: CSAIRLAMSLNEQFF. CDR3 nucleotide sequence: TGCAGTGCTATTCGACTAGCGATGAGTCTAAATGAGCAGTTCTTC.